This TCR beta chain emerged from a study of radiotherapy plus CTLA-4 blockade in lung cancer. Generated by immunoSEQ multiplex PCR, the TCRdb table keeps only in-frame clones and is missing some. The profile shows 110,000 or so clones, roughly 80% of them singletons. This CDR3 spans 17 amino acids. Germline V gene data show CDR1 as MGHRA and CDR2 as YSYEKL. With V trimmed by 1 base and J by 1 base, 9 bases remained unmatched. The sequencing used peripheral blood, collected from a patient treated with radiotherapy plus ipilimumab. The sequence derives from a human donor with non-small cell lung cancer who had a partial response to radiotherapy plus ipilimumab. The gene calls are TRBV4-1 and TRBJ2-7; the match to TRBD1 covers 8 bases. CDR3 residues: CASSQVHLGQGSYEQYF. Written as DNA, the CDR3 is TGCGCCAGCAGCCAAGTCCATCTCGGACAGGGATCCTACGAGCAGTACTTC.